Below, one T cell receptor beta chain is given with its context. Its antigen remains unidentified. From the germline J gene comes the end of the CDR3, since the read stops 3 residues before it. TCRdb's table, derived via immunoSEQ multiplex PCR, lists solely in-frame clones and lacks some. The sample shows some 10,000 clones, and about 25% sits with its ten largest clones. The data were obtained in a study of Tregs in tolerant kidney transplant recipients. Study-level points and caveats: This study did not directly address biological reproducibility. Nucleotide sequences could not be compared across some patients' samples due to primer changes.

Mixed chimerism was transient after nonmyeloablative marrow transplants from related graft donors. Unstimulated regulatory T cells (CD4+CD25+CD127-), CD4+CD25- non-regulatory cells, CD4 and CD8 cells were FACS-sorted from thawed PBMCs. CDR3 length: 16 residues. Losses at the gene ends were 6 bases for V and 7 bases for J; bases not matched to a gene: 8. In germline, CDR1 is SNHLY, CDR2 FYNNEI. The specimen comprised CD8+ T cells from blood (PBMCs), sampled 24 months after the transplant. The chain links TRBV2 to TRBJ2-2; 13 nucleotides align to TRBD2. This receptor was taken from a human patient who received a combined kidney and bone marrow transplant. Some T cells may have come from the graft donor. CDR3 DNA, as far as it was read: TGTGCCAGCAGCCGACTAGCGGGAGGATTTGGCGGGGAG. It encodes CASSRLAGGFGGE. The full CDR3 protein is CASSRLAGGFGGELFF.